What follows are 8 T cell receptor beta chains derived from one specimen sequenced in a study of blood T cell repertoires in COVID-19. Libraries were prepared by immunoSEQ multiplex PCR; TCRdb keeps only in-frame clonotypes and omits some of them. The sample carries over 75,000 clones, around 86% recorded once. Source material: peripheral blood. The receptors stem from a human donor in a cohort sampled during active COVID-19.

This chain connects TRBV3-1 (or the pseudogene TRBV3-2) to TRBJ2-1, with a possible D match to TRBD2 (5 bases). Trimming stripped 2 bases from V and 5 bases from J, with 13 bases between. Germline loops: CDR1 LGHDT, CDR2 YNNKEL (reference sequence). The CDR3 totals 15 residues. Here the CDR3 reads CASSQYQRINNEQFF. As DNA, the CDR3 is TGTGCCAGCAGCCAATATCAGCGGATTAACAATGAGCAGTTCTTC.

J is TRBJ1-5 and V is TRBV7-9; unclear D gene. The CDR3 length is 14 residues. Germline assignment: CDR1 SEHNR and CDR2 FQNEAQ (reference sequence). V was trimmed by 1 base and J by 3 bases, leaving 7 bases between them. CDR3 region: CASSLGRDNQPQHF. CDR3 nucleotides: TGTGCCAGCAGCTTAGGACGGGACAATCAGCCCCAGCATTTT.

The chain has TRBV7-9 and TRBJ2-7, with TRBD1 as a possible D gene (5 bases). Trimming pared 1 base from V and 2 bases from J, leaving 15 bases between. Germline V gives CDR1 SEHNR, CDR2 FQNEAQ (reference sequence). This CDR3 has 16 amino acids. The CDR3 DNA reads as TGTGCCAGCAGCTTAGAGGCTGACGCCAGGGCCTACGAGCAGTACTTC. Translation: CASSLEADARAYEQYF.

The V gene is TRBV24-1, the J gene TRBJ2-3; the D gene is possibly TRBD1 (6 bases). V was pared by 3 bases and J by 8 bases, with 17 bases between. From germline, CDR1 is KGHDR and CDR2 SFDVKD. CDR3 length: 15 amino acids. This CDR3 reads CATSDPSTGPGTQYF. CDR3 DNA: TGTGCCACCAGTGATCCCTCGACAGGCCCGGGTACGCAGTATTTT.

As concerns this clone: The junction does not match germline at one end; this may be a read error. The genes are TRBV19 and TRBJ2-3; the D gene could be TRBD1 or TRBD2 (5 bases each). CDR1 and CDR2 from the germline V gene are LNHDA and SQIVND (reference sequence). The CDR3 totals 12 residues. The CDR3 protein is CASNIGEDTQYF. For the CDR3, the DNA is TGTGCCAGTAATATAGGGGAGGATACGCAGTATTTT.

In the case of this clone: One junction end does not reproduce the germline sequence, and a read error may be involved. J is TRBJ1-1 and V is TRBV7-2; D might be TRBD1 (5 bases). CDR3 length: 15 residues. Germline V gene lookup returns CDR1 SGHTA and CDR2 FQGNSA. This CDR3 is CASSLIKQGRIVLIF. The CDR3 DNA reads as TGTGCCAGCAGCTTAATCAAGCAGGGCCGGATCGTTTTAATCTTT.

The chain combines TRBV4-3 with TRBJ2-3; a weak D match, TRBD1 (5 bases). CDR1 LGHNA and CDR2 YSLEER come from the germline V gene. CDR3 length equals 15 residues. The V and J ends lost 2 bases and 1 base respectively, with 10 bases between them. CDR3 coding DNA: TGCGCCAGCAGCCAAAGACAGTTCGGCACAGATACGCAGTATTTT. Protein sequence: CASSQRQFGTDTQYF.

The rearrangement links TRBV18 to TRBJ2-2, with unresolved D. The germline V and J ends were trimmed by 5 bases and 4 bases, with 8 bases remaining between them. Germline assignment: CDR1 KGHSH and CDR2 LQKENI. The length of the CDR3 is 13 residues. The CDR3 DNA reads TGTGCCAGCTCATCCAGGCTCACCGGGGAGCTGTTTTTT. It codes for CASSSRLTGELFF. Filled out from reference TRBV18 and TRBJ2-2, the complete variable domain reads NAGVMQNPRHLVRRRGQEARLRCSPMKGHSHVYWYRQLPEEGLKFMVYLQKENIIDESGMPKERFSAEFPKEGPSILRIQQVVRGDSAAYFCASSSRLTGELFFGEGSRLTVL.